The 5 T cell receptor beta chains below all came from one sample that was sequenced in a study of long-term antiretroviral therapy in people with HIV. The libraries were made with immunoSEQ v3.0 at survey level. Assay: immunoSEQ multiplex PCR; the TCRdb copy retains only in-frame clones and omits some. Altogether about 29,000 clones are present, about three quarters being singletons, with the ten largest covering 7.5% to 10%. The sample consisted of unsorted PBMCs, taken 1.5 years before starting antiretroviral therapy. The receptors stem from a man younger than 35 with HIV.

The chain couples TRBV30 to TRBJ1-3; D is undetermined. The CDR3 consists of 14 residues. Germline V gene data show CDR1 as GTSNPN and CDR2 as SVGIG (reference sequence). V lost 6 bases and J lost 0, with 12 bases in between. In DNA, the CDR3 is TGTGCCTGCTATGGGGAAGGCTCTGGAAACACCATATATTTT. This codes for CACYGEGSGNTIYF.

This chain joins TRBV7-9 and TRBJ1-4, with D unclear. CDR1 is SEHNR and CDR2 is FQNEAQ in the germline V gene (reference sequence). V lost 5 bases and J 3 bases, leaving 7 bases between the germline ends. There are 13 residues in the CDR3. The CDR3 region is CASSPAANEKLFF. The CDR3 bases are TGTGCCAGCAGCCCAGCGGCTAATGAAAAACTGTTTTTT.

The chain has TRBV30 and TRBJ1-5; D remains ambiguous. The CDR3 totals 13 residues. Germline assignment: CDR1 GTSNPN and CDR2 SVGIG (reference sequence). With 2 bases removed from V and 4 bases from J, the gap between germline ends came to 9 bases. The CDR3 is CAWSWAMNQPQHF. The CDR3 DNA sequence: TGTGCCTGGAGTTGGGCGATGAATCAGCCCCAGCATTTT.

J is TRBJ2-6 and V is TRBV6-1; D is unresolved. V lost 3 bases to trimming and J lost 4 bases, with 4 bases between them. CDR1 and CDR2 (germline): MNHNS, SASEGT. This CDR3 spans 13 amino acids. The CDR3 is CASSESGANVLTF. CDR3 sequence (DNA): TGTGCCAGCAGTGAGAGCGGGGCCAACGTCCTGACTTTC.

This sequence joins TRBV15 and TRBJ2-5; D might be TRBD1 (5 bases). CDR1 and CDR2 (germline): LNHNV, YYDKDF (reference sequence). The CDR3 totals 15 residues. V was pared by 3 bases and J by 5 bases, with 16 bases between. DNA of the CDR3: TGTGCCACCAGCAGGGAAAGGGGCTTGAGTGAGACCCAGTACTTC. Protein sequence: CATSRERGLSETQYF.